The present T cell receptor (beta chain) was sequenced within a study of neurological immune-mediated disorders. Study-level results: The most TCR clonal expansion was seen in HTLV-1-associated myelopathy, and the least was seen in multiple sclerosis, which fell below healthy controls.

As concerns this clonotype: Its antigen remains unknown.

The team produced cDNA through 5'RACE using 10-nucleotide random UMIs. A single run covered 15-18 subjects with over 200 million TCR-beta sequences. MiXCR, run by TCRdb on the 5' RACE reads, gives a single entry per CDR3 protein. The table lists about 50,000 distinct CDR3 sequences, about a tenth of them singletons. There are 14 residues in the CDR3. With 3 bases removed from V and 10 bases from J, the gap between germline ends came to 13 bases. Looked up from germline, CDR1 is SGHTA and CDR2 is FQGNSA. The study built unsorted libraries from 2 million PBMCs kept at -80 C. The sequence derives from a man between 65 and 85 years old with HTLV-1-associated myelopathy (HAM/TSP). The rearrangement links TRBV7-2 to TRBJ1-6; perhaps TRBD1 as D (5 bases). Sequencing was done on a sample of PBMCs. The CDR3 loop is CASSFSPGRSPLHF. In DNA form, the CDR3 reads TGTGCCAGCAGCTTTTCGCCAGGGAGATCACCCCTCCACTTT. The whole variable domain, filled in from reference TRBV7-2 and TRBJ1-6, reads GAGVSQSPSNKVTEKGKDVELRCDPISGHTALYWYRQSLGQGLEFLIYFQGNSAPDKSGLPSDRFSAERTGGSVSTLTIQRTQQEDSAVYLCASSFSPGRSPLHFGNGTRLTVT.